These T cell receptor beta chains were read from a single sample in a study of T cells in Graves' hyperthyroidism and ophthalmopathy. TCRdb re-analysed the multiplex PCR reads in MiXCR, keeping a single row per CDR3 protein. The data contain about 180,000 distinct CDR3 sequences, 15% to 20% of them seen just once; the ten biggest clones take up 25% to 35%. Sequenced: blood. These receptors were taken from a woman aged 50 to 65 with Graves' hyperthyroidism. Both conserved end residues are part of each CDR3. The D gene is left open where the match is weak. The size of a clone is reported for some rows only, either as once, few or many, or as a class for expanded clones.

>TRBV6-2/TRBV6-3|TRBJ1-4|.|.
CASSYQPWTVREKLFF
TGTGCCAGCAGTTACCAGCCATGGACTGTGAGAGAAAAACTGTTTTTT
>TRBV6-1|TRBJ2-5|TRBD1|many
CASQRDRAQETQYF
TGTGCCAGCCAAAGGGACAGAGCTCAAGAGACCCAGTACTTC
>TRBV20-1|TRBJ2-1|TRBD1|many
CSAIQGAIYNEQFF
TGCAGTGCTATACAGGGGGCGATCTACAATGAGCAGTTCTTC
>TRBV15|TRBJ1-2|TRBD1|many
CATSRDRQGVYGYTF
TGTGCCACCAGCAGAGATCGTCAGGGGGTCTATGGCTACACCTTC
>TRBV27|TRBJ2-1|.|many
CASRRLGTAEQFF
TGTGCCAGCAGACGCCTCGGGACGGCGGAGCAGTTCTTC
>TRBV28|TRBJ1-4|.|many
CASSLGGATNEKLFF
TGTGCCAGCAGCCTCGGCGGTGCAACTAATGAAAAACTGTTTTTT
>TRBV3-1|TRBJ2-1|.|many
CASSRLGGSFNEQFF
TGTGCCAGCAGTCGCCTAGGGGGGTCATTCAATGAGCAGTTCTTC
>TRBV24-1|TRBJ2-1|.|many
CATSNDGTYNEQFF
TGTGCCACCAGCAATGATGGAACCTACAATGAGCAGTTCTTC
>TRBV12-3/TRBV12-4|TRBJ2-5|TRBD1|many
CASSFETGKETQYF
TGTGCCAGCAGTTTTGAGACAGGGAAGGAGACCCAGTACTTC
>TRBV3-1|TRBJ1-2|.|many
CASRTSGTGNGYTF
TGTGCCAGCAGGACCTCAGGAACGGGGAATGGCTACACCTTC
>TRBV13|TRBJ1-2|TRBD1|many
CASSLGRGTVAHGYTF
TGTGCCAGCAGCTTAGGCCGTGGGACAGTGGCGCATGGCTACACCTTC
>TRBV12-3/TRBV12-4|TRBJ1-2|.|many
CASSSRLGGFVDGYTF
TGTGCCAGCAGTTCCCGACTAGGGGGGTTTGTCGATGGCTACACCTTC
>TRBV5-1|TRBJ2-5|TRBD1|many
CASSLGTAQETQYF
TGCGCCAGCAGTCTCGGGACAGCTCAAGAGACCCAGTACTTC
>TRBV30|TRBJ2-2|TRBD1|.
CATTGTANTGELFF
TGTGCCACAACCGGGACAGCGAACACCGGGGAGCTGTTTTTT
>TRBV14|TRBJ1-6|.|few
CASSQEYMNSPLHF
TGTGCCAGCAGCCAAGAGTACATGAATTCACCCCTCCACTTT
>TRBV7-3|TRBJ2-1|TRBD1|once
CASPDRFLYNEQFF
TGTGCCAGCCCGGACAGGTTTCTCTACAATGAGCAGTTCTTC
>TRBV3-1|TRBJ1-1|.|many
CASSPQRNTEAFF
TGTGCCAGCAGCCCCCAGCGGAACACTGAAGCTTTCTTT
>TRBV4-1|TRBJ2-1|.|few
CASSARDTRGNNEQFF
TGCGCCAGCAGCGCCCGGGACACGCGTGGGAACAATGAGCAGTTCTTC
>TRBV20-1|TRBJ2-7|.|.
CSASSRTQVSSYEQYF
TGCAGTGCTAGCTCCCGTACACAGGTGAGCTCCTACGAGCAGTACTTC
>TRBV20-1|TRBJ1-5|.|many
CSARGARGVPQPQHF
TGCAGTGCTAGAGGGGCTAGGGGCGTACCCCAGCCCCAGCATTTT